Described below is a single T cell receptor beta chain sequence and its context. Its cognate antigen is unknown. Random hexamers primed reverse transcription of about 0.45 to 1 ug RNA. Amplification of TCR beta CDR3 spanned 54 Vbeta and 13 Jbeta via immunoSEQ multiplex PCR. TCRdb redid the calling of the immunoSEQ multiplex PCR reads with MiXCR, one entry per CDR3 protein. The repertoire holds 150,000 or so distinct CDR3 sequences, roughly 96% seen once, with 0.16% in the top ten. The sample originates from a study of CD8 T cells in Susac syndrome. Study-level background: Active disease was present in roughly six of the sequenced Susac syndrome patients, whereas roughly 8 of them were in remission.

V was clipped by 8 bases and J by 1 base, with 11 bases between them. Germline CDR1 is MGHDK and CDR2 is SYGVNS. This CDR3 has 13 amino acids. Study conclusions and caveats: Clonal expansion did not appear in Susac syndrome CD4+ T cell repertoires.

This clonotype was sampled from a human donor with Susac syndrome. The rearrangement links TRBV25-1 to TRBJ2-5; perhaps TRBD1 as D (5 bases). The sample consisted of CD4+ T cells from PBMCs. The chain's CDR3 is CASRWGPQETQYF. The DNA for the CDR3 is TGTGCCAGCCGCTGGGGCCCCCAAGAGACCCAGTACTTC.